This TCR beta chain comes out of a study of control samples from healthy donors and cancer patients. TCRdb's table, derived via immunoSEQ multiplex PCR, lists solely in-frame clones and lacks some. The sample yields 150,000 to 200,000 clones, roughly nine tenths seen once. The V and J ends lost 4 bases and 2 bases, in that order; junction bases with no gene match: 4. The CDR3 spans 15 residues. Germline V gives CDR1 LNHNV, CDR2 YYDKDF (reference sequence). The V call is TRBV15, the J call TRBJ1-1; 10 bases fit TRBD1. The sequenced sample consisted of blood. The TCR comes from a woman between 25 and 40 years old in good health. CDR3 DNA: TGTGCCACCAGCATTCGGACAGGGGGAAACACTGAAGCTTTCTTT. Translated, it gives CATSIRTGGNTEAFF. Complete variable domain (other parts from reference TRBV15 and TRBJ1-1): DAMVIQNPRYQVTQFGKPVTLSCSQTLNHNVMYWYQQKSSQAPKLLFHYYDKDFNNEADTPDNFQSRRPNTSFCFLDIRSPGLGDTAMYLCATSIRTGGNTEAFFGQGTRLTVV.